This TCR beta chain was found in a study of CD8+CD57+ T cells in acquired aplastic anemia. Study-wide background: Sorted CD4+ and CD8+ cells yielded about 3 ug of DNA on average. Healthy donor CD4+ cell samples had a mean of around 10 million reads. Study-level findings and limits: Patients and controls shared approximately 28 CD8+ CDR3 sequences. Controls did not differ significantly from patients in CD8+ Simpson's diversity.

TCR beta VDJ and CDR3 profiling used genomic DNA as template. MiXCR, run by TCRdb on the reads, gives a single entry per CDR3 protein. The sample shows around 190,000 distinct CDR3 sequences, approximately 60% of them seen only once. As to this clonotype: Its specificity is not known.

The TCR comes from a human donor in good health. The sample was sorted CD4+, CD8+, or CD8+CD57+ T cells (not recorded which) from PBMCs.

CDR3 nucleotides: TGTGCCAGCAGCGTAGGACTTAAACAGGGCTTTAACACTGAAGCTTTCTTT. It specifies CASSVGLKQGFNTEAFF. This chain connects TRBV9 to TRBJ1-1; weak D call: TRBD1 (6 bases). CDR1 SGDLS and CDR2 YYNGEE come from the germline V gene. V lost 0 bases and J 2 bases, leaving 17 bases between the germline ends. The CDR3 length is 17 residues.